One sample yielded the 27 T cell receptor beta chains listed below, sequenced in a study of monozygotic twins with inflammatory bowel disease. Following a re-call of the 5' RACE reads, TCRdb has one entry per CDR3 protein and lacks DNA. This repertoire includes 200,000 to 250,000 distinct CDR3 sequences. Sequencing was performed on blood. These receptors were taken from a human donor with ulcerative colitis or Crohn's disease, or a healthy co-twin of an affected twin (not recorded which).

This rearrangement joins TRBV19 to TRBJ2-3; TCRdb's D call of TRBD2 is untestable without DNA. This CDR3 has 17 amino acids. Germline V gene lookup returns CDR1 LNHDA and CDR2 SQIVND (reference sequence). The CDR3 is CASSLDGGGISTDTQYF. The variable domain in full, with the rest retrieved from reference TRBV19 and TRBJ2-3, is DGGITQSPKYLFRKEGQNVTLSCEQNLNHDAMYWYRQDPGQGLRLIYYSQIVNDFQKGDIAEGYSVSREKKESFPLTVTSAQKNPTAFYLCASSLDGGGISTDTQYFGPGTRLTVL.

This rearrangement joins TRBV6-5 to TRBJ1-2; the TCRdb call, TRBD1, lacks DNA for checking. Looked up from germline, CDR1 is MNHEY and CDR2 is SVGAGI. This CDR3 has 16 amino acids. The CDR3 reads CASSYWGTAKNYGYTF.

The chain is built from TRBV30 and TRBJ2-6; TCRdb calls TRBD1, which cannot be checked without DNA. CDR1 and CDR2 (germline): GTSNPN, SVGIG (reference sequence). The CDR3 contains 15 residues. The CDR3 loop reads CAWSQQASGANVLTF.

The chain couples TRBV5-1 to TRBJ2-1. Germline loops: CDR1 SGHRS, CDR2 YFSETQ. The CDR3 loop spans 15 amino acids. The CDR3 sequence is CASSLNPRSYNEQFF.

The chain links TRBV19 to TRBJ1-2. The CDR3 totals 13 residues. Germline V CDR1 and CDR2: LNHDA, SQIVND (reference sequence). The CDR3 reads CASSYVRNYGYTF.

The chain couples TRBV20-1 to TRBJ1-5. The CDR3 spans 13 residues. Germline V gene sequence: CDR1 DFQATT, CDR2 SNEGSKA (reference sequence). This chain's CDR3 is CSASKRNNQPQHF.

This chain connects TRBV28 to TRBJ2-7; TCRdb indicates TRBD1, and absent DNA this call remains unverified. The CDR3 is 14 amino acids. Looked up from germline, CDR1 is MDHEN and CDR2 is SYDVKM. CDR3: CASSPQGGFFKQYF.

This chain connects TRBV12-3 or TRBV12-4 to TRBJ1-5; checking the TCRdb D call of TRBD1 is not possible without DNA. The CDR3 has 11 amino acids. The CDR3 reads CASRDNQPQHF.

The chain has TRBV29-1 and TRBJ2-1; without DNA, the TCRdb call of TRBD1 cannot be checked. CDR1 SQVTM and CDR2 ANQGSEA come from the germline V gene. This CDR3 has 14 residues. The CDR3 loop reads CTGTSPTGGNEQFF.

The chain has TRBV7-2 and TRBJ2-5. The length of the CDR3 is 17 residues. Germline loops: CDR1 SGHTA, CDR2 FQGNSA. CDR3 in amino acids: CASSLGSLYGPRETQYF.

The chain joins TRBV3-1 to TRBJ1-2; checking the TCRdb D call of TRBD1 is not possible without DNA. There are 13 residues in the CDR3. Germline CDR1 is LGHDT and CDR2 is YNNKEL (reference sequence). CDR3 amino acids: CASSWGQGSGYTF. The whole variable domain, remainder taken from reference TRBV3-1 and TRBJ1-2, is DTAVSQTPKYLVTQMGNDKSIKCEQNLGHDTMYWYKQDSKKFLKIMFSYNNKELIINETVPNRFSPKSPDKAHLNLHINSLELGDSAVYFCASSWGQGSGYTFGSGTRLTVV.

The chain links TRBV5-4 to TRBJ2-3; TCRdb indicates TRBD2, and absent DNA this call remains unverified. CDR3 length: 17 amino acids. Germline CDR1 is SGHNT and CDR2 is YYREEE (reference sequence). CDR3 residues: CASSSSPLAGYTDTQYF.

The V call is TRBV7-6, the J call TRBJ2-3; TCRdb outputs TRBD1, but without DNA this stays unchecked. The V gene's germline CDR1 is SGHVS and CDR2 FNYEAQ. This CDR3 contains 15 residues. The CDR3 sequence is CASSLASRGPDTQYF.

CDR3 residues: CATRRTAFTDTQYF. J is TRBJ2-3 and V is TRBV10-3; TCRdb picks TRBD1, but there is no DNA to check that call. The CDR3 runs to 14 residues. In germline, CDR1 is ENHRY, CDR2 SYGVKD.

The chain couples TRBV20-1 to TRBJ2-3; the TCRdb call, TRBD1, lacks DNA for checking. The CDR3 spans 15 residues. CDR1 DFQATT and CDR2 SNEGSKA come from the germline V gene (reference sequence). The CDR3 here is CSAAPGSAYTDTQYF.

The chain uses TRBV5-6 and TRBJ1-2. The CDR3 runs to 13 residues. Germline V gene data show CDR1 as SGHDT and CDR2 as YYEEEE. CDR3: CASSLDQLYGYTF.

The chain links TRBV18 to TRBJ2-2; TCRdb's D call of TRBD1 is untestable without DNA. Germline CDR1 and CDR2: KGHSH and LQKENI. The CDR3 is 16 amino acids. The CDR3: CASSPRQGINTGELFF.

The V gene is TRBV5-1, the J gene TRBJ2-5; TCRdb lists TRBD1, though no DNA is available to test this call. This CDR3 comprises 14 residues. Per the germline V gene, CDR1 is SGHRS and CDR2 is YFSETQ. The CDR3 region is CASSLGRGHETQYF.

This chain uses TRBV6-1 with TRBJ2-5; TCRdb outputs TRBD1, but without DNA this stays unchecked. CDR3 length: 15 amino acids. Germline CDR1 MNHNS, CDR2 SASEGT. CDR3 protein: CASSADRGRIETQYF.

The chain couples TRBV7-2 to TRBJ2-1; TCRdb calls TRBD2, which cannot be checked without DNA. This CDR3 region has 15 residues. Germline CDR1 and CDR2: SGHTA and FQGNSA. CDR3 in amino acids: CASSLEAGFGNEQFF.

V gene TRBV7-8 combines with J gene TRBJ1-1; TCRdb's D call, TRBD1, is unchecked because there is no DNA. This CDR3 spans 17 amino acids. Germline CDR1 reads SGHVS; CDR2 reads FQNEAQ. CDR3: CASSLAVPGATNTEAFF.

The chain joins TRBV9 to TRBJ2-1; TCRdb's D gene call, TRBD1, goes unchecked for lack of DNA. Germline CDR1 and CDR2: SGDLS and YYNGEE. This CDR3 has 15 amino acids. CDR3: CASSVRQRGFNEQFF.

V usage is TRBV20-1 and J usage is TRBJ2-7; TCRdb calls TRBD1, which cannot be checked without DNA. There are 14 residues in the CDR3. Germline V gene lookup returns CDR1 DFQATT and CDR2 SNEGSKA (reference sequence). The CDR3 here is CSASSGSSSYEQYF.

The V call is TRBV2, the J call TRBJ1-5; the TRBD1 assignment by TCRdb is unverifiable without DNA. The CDR3 has 14 residues. Germline lookup yields CDR1 SNHLY and CDR2 FYNNEI. CDR3 sequence reads: CASSGDRVTQPQHF.

This chain connects TRBV4-3 to TRBJ2-6; lacking DNA, the TRBD2 call made by TCRdb goes unchecked. The CDR3 has 14 residues. The germline V gene has CDR1 LGHNA and CDR2 YSLEER. The CDR3 sequence: CASRRETGANVLTF.

The chain combines TRBV29-1 with TRBJ1-1; TCRdb returns TRBD1, unconfirmable since there is no DNA. The CDR3 consists of 13 residues. The germline V gene has CDR1 SQVTM and CDR2 ANQGSEA. This CDR3 is CSVVGQGNTEAFF.

This rearrangement joins TRBV4-3 to TRBJ1-3; TCRdb calls TRBD1, which cannot be checked without DNA. CDR1 LGHNA and CDR2 YSLEER come from the germline V gene. The CDR3 is 14 amino acids. The CDR3 reads CASSQSLSGNTIYF.